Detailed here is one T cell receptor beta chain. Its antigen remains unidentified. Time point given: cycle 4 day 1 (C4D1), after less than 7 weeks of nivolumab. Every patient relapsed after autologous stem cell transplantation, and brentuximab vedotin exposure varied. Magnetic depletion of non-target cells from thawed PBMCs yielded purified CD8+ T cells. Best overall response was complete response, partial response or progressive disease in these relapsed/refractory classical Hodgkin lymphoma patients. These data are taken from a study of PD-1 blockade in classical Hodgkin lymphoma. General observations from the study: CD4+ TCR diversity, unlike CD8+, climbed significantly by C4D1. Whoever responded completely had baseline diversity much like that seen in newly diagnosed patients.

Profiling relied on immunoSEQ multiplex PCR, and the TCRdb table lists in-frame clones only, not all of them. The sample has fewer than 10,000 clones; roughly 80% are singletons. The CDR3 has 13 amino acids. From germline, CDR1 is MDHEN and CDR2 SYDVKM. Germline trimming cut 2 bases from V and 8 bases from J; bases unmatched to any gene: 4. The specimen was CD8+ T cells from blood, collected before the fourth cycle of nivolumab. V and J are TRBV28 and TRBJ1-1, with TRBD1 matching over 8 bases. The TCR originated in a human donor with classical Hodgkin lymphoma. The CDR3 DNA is TGTGCCAGCAGTTTAGGCAGGGGGCTGGAAGCTTTCTTT. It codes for CASSLGRGLEAFF.